This entry concerns a single T cell receptor beta chain. This sample stems from a study of blood T cell repertoires in COVID-19. Across the study: Samples representing acute and convalescent COVID-19 were sourced from the United States, Italy and Spain. PBMCs, B-cell-depleted T cells, or T cells were the source of the cDNA or gDNA that made up the material.

In the authors' methods: Reference gene primer amplification in the assay estimated nucleated cell counts. Sequencing was performed with immunoSEQ multiplex PCR; in TCRdb, only in-frame clones are kept and a portion is missing. For V, J and clone size, that table is used; D and trimming come from the DNA. The data show approximately 96,000 clones, 85% to 95% seen once. This clonotype originated in a man aged 55 to 70 with acute or convalescent COVID-19. The source material was peripheral blood.

The CDR3 reads CASKGQGQEGYTF. CDR3 coding DNA: TGTGCCAGCAAGGGACAGGGGCAAGAAGGCTACACCTTC. The rearrangement uses TRBV6-6 and TRBJ1-2, with TRBD1 matching over 10 bases. The V and J ends lost 7 bases and 8 bases, in that order; junction bases with no gene match: 7. The CDR3 is made up of 13 amino acids. Germline V CDR1 and CDR2: MNHNY, SVGAGI (reference sequence).